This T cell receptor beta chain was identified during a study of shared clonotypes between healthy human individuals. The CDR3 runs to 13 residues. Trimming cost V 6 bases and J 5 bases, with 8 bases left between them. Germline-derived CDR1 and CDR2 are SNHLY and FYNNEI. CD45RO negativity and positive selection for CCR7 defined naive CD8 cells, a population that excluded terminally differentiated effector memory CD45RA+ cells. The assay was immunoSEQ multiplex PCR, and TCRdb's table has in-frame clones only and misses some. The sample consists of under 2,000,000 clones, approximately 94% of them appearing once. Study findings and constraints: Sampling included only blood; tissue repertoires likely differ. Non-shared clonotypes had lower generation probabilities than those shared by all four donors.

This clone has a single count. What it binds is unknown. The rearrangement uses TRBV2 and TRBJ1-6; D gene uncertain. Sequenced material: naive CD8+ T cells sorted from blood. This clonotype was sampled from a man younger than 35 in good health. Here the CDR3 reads CASRDGNNSPLHF. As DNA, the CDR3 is TGTGCCAGCAGGGACGGAAATAATTCACCCCTCCACTTT.